These 5 T cell receptor beta chains were all obtained from the same sample, sequenced in a study of blood T cell repertoires in COVID-19. The data were produced by immunoSEQ multiplex PCR, yet TCRdb's version contains in-frame clones alone and is incomplete. The data contain 300,000 to 350,000 clones, roughly 90% of them singletons. The sample comprised peripheral blood. The receptors shown here come from a woman in her 70s with COVID-19, enrolled during active disease.

This chain uses TRBV18 with TRBJ1-2; 8 bases are a match to TRBD1. Germline trimming cut 3 bases from V and 8 bases from J; bases unmatched to any gene: 11. Per the germline V gene, CDR1 is KGHSH and CDR2 is LQKENI. This CDR3 comprises 15 residues. The CDR3 loop reads CASSPRADRGGGYTF. CDR3 bases: TGTGCCAGCTCACCGCGGGCAGACAGGGGAGGCGGCTACACCTTC.

The chain carries TRBV18 and TRBJ2-4; possible D gene TRBD2, 6 bases. CDR3 length equals 14 residues. The ends were cut back, 0 bases at V and 8 bases at J, with 11 bases in the middle. CDR1 is KGHSH, CDR2 LQKENI, per germline. The CDR3 here is CASSPPAGSDIQYF. The DNA for the CDR3 is TGTGCCAGCTCACCACCCGCCGGGAGTGACATTCAGTACTTC.

The rearrangement links TRBV15 to TRBJ2-1; 12 bases are a match to TRBD2. V was pared by 5 bases and J by 6 bases, with 11 bases of the junction left unmatched. The CDR3 is 17 residues long. Germline V gene sequence: CDR1 LNHNV, CDR2 YYDKDF (reference sequence). The CDR3 sequence: CATSARSSGGAGNEQFF. CDR3 DNA sequence: TGTGCCACCAGCGCAAGGTCTAGCGGGGGGGCTGGCAATGAGCAGTTCTTC.

V is TRBV27 and J is TRBJ2-3, with TRBD2 matching over 8 bases. The ends lost 5 bases at V and 6 bases at J; junction bases unmatched: 7. There are 14 residues in the CDR3. From germline, CDR1 is MNHEY and CDR2 SMNVEV (reference sequence). The CDR3 nucleotides are TGTGCCAGCAGTCTGCGGGGGGCCATGGATACGCAGTATTTT. Translating it yields CASSLRGAMDTQYF.

The chain employs TRBV12-5 and TRBJ1-1, with D perhaps matching TRBD1 (6 bases). V lost 0 bases, J lost 6 bases, and 26 bases lay in between. The germline CDR1 and CDR2 sequences are LGHNT and FRNRAP. The CDR3 has 19 amino acids. The CDR3 DNA follows: TGTGCTAGTGGTTTGGTACTTGGTTCAGGGGCACTCGGTATGGCTGAAGCTTTCTTT. This codes for CASGLVLGSGALGMAEAFF.